The T cell receptor beta chain described here comes from a study of shared clonotypes between healthy human individuals. Trimming cost V 2 bases and J 7 bases, with 8 bases left between them. This CDR3 has 12 amino acids. Germline V gene lookup returns CDR1 MGHDK and CDR2 SYGVNS. Profiled with immunoSEQ multiplex PCR; TCRdb holds only in-frame clones, not every one. The repertoire holds around 510,000 clones, 70% to 80% seen once, with about 11% in the top ten. The sequence was obtained from a woman between 40 and 50 years old in good health. Some clones in this sample may be carry-over from other donors' samples. This chain links TRBV25-1 with TRBJ1-1; D call uncertain. The sequenced sample was PBMCs. Here the CDR3 reads CASSEPDDEAFF. The CDR3 nucleotides read TGTGCCAGCAGTGAACCGGATGATGAAGCTTTCTTT.